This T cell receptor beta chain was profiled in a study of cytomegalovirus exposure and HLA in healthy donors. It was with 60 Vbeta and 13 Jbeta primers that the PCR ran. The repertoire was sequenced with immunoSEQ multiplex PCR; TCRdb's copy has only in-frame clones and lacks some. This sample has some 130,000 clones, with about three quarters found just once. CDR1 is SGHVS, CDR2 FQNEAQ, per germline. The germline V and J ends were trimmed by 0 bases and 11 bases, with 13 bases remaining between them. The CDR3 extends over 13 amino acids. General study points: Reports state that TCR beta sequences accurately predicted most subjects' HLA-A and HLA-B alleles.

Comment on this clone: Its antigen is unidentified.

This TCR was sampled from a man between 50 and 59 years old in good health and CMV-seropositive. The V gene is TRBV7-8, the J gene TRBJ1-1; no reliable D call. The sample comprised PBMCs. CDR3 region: CASSLAPTAGAFF. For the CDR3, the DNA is TGTGCCAGCAGCTTAGCACCCACCGCGGGGGCTTTCTTT.